This T cell receptor (beta chain) originates from a study of control samples from healthy donors and cancer patients (dated by TCRdb to 2020 to 2021). V loses 0 bases of germline sequence and J loses 6 bases, and the interval between the two ends is 9 bases. From cysteine to phenylalanine, the CDR3 is 14 amino acids long. The only DNA kept is the CDR3, 42 bases in frame from the first base. The germline V gene (reference sequence) gives CDR1 as LNHNV and CDR2 as YYDKDF. This clone was observed once. Its antigen is currently not known. Base qualities are not at hand, and no much larger clone is one base apart. Libraries were built with the immunoSEQ multiplex PCR assay. Held by TCRdb, this immuneACCESS table contains in-frame sequences only and omits some clones. Under half of the omission traces to an unresolved V gene where checked; the cause of the rest is unknown. This sample is represented by around 95,000 clones; 70% to 90% of them were singletons. The ten largest clones represent 15% to 20% of the sample.

This chain joins TRBV15 to TRBJ2-1; 6 matching bases give a weak D call of TRBD2. Sequenced sample: blood. The sequence was collected from a man aged 25-45 years in good health. The DNA reads TGTGCCACCAGCAGAGATAACGGGGGCAATGAGCAGTTCTTC. It translates to CATSRDNGGNEQFF.